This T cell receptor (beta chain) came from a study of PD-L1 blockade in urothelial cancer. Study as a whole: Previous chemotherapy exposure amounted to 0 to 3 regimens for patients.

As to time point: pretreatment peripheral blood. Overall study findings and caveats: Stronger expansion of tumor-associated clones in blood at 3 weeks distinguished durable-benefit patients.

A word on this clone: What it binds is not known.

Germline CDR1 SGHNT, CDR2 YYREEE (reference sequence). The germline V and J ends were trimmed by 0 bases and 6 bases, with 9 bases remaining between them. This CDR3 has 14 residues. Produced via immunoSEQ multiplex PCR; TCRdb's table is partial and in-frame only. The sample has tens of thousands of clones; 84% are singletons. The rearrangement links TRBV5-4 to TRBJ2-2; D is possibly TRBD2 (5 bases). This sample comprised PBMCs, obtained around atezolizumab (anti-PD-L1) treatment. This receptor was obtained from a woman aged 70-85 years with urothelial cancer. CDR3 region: CASSLEVRAGELFF. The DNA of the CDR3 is TGTGCCAGCAGCTTGGAGGTGCGGGCCGGGGAGCTGTTTTTT.